This T cell receptor beta chain was identified during a study of blood T cell repertoires in COVID-19. For the study at large: Whether acute or convalescent, the COVID-19 samples came from the United States, Italy and Spain. The analysed material was cDNA or gDNA that came from T cells, B-cell-depleted T cells, or PBMCs.

As handled by the study authors: Reference gene primers were amplified, and this amplification served to estimate nucleated cell counts. Assay: immunoSEQ multiplex PCR; the TCRdb copy retains only in-frame clones and omits some. V and J calls and clone size are as listed in that table; D and trimming were resolved from the DNA. The table has over 150,000 clones, over 65% seen once. V shed 4 bases, J shed 3 bases, and the junction held 9 bases outside the gene matches. Germline V gives CDR1 SGHRS, CDR2 YFSETQ. This CDR3 comprises 15 residues. The chain employs TRBV5-1 and TRBJ2-5; 7 positions agree with TRBD2. The receptor was isolated from a man aged 80 or over with acute or convalescent COVID-19. The specimen was peripheral blood. This CDR3 reads CASSRAGRGEETQYF. The CDR3 DNA sequence: TGCGCCAGCAGCCGTGCGGGACGGGGGGAAGAGACCCAGTACTTC.